One T cell receptor (beta chain) is described in this entry. What it recognizes is unknown. From the germline J gene comes the end of the CDR3, since the read stops 3 residues before it. The sample originates from a study of T cells in women clearing cervical HPV infection. Study as a whole: Case blood was drawn when the lesion was first found; control blood after infection became undetectable.

TCR beta CDR3 amplified by multiplex PCR from roughly 1,300 ng genomic DNA. Using immunoSEQ multiplex PCR, the repertoire was profiled, and TCRdb retains in-frame clones only, with some absent. The sample shows some 30,000 clones, and about 18% sits with its ten largest clones. General study points: CIN3+ cases had significantly higher TCR richness than controls; evenness did not differ. Each sample's T-cell count was unknown, possibly confounding richness.

CDR1 SGHTA and CDR2 FQGNSA come from the germline V gene. The CDR3 has 15 amino acids. This chain joins TRBV7-2 and TRBJ2-4; D assignment may be TRBD1 or TRBD2 (6 bases each). The source material was blood buffy coat. The receptor was isolated from a woman between 18 and 69 years old with a cervical HPV16 infection that either progressed to CIN3+ or cleared (not recorded which). The sequenced part of the CDR3 DNA is TGTGCCAGCAGCTGGGGAGGAGTTGGGGGCTATGGT. This translates into CASSWGGVGGYG. The full CDR3 protein is CASSWGGVGGYGQYF.